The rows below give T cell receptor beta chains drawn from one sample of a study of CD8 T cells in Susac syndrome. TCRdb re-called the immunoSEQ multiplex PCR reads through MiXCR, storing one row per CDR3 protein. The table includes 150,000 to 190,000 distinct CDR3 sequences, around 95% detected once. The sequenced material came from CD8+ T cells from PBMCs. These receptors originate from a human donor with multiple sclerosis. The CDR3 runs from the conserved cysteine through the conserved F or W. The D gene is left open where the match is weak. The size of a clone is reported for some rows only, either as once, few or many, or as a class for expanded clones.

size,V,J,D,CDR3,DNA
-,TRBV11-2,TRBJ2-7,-,CASSFSEQYF,TGTGCCAGCAGCTTCTCTGAGCAGTACTTC
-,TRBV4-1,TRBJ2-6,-,CASSLAETGANVLTF,TGCGCCAGCAGCCTCGCAGAAACTGGGGCCAACGTCCTGACTTTC
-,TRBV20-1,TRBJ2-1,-,CSARPDEGYNEQFF,TGCAGTGCTAGACCAGACGAGGGGTACAATGAGCAGTTCTTC
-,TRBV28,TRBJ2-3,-,CASSMAEGDTQYF,TGTGCCAGCAGTATGGCCGAGGGGGATACGCAGTATTTT
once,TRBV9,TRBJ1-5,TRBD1,CASSVGGQRNQPQHF,TGTGCCAGCAGCGTAGGGGGACAGCGTAATCAGCCCCAGCATTTT
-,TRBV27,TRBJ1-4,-,CASSFSGGEFSEKLFF,TGTGCCAGCAGTTTTAGCGGGGGAGAGTTTTCGGAAAAACTGTTTTTT
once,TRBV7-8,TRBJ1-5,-,CASSLEVTANQPQHF,TGTGCCAGCAGCTTAGAAGTGACAGCGAATCAGCCCCAGCATTTT
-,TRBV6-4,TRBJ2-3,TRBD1,CASSDSATGGTDTQYF,TGTGCCAGCAGTGACTCAGCGACAGGGGGCACAGATACGCAGTATTTT
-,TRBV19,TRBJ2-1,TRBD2,CASSFGTSGGDEQFF,TGTGCCAGTAGTTTCGGGACTAGCGGGGGCGATGAGCAGTTCTTC
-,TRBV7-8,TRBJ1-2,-,CASSLKPGYGYTF,TGTGCCAGCAGCTTAAAGCCAGGGTATGGCTACACCTTC
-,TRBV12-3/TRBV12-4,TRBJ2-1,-,CASSPPGNEQFF,TGTGCCAGCAGTCCTCCGGGGAATGAGCAGTTCTTC
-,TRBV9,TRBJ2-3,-,CASSVGVDTQYF,TGTGCCAGCAGCGTAGGGGTAGATACGCAGTATTTT
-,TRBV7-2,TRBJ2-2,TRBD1,CASTIRGGSELFF,TGTGCCAGCACTATTAGAGGGGGCTCGGAGCTGTTTTTT
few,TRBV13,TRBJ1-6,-,CASSWENSPLHF,TGTGCCAGCAGCTGGGAGAATTCACCCCTCCACTTT
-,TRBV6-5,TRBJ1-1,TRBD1,CASSLGRGTGYMNTEAFF,TGTGCCAGCAGTTTGGGGCGCGGGACAGGCTACATGAACACTGAAGCTTTCTTT
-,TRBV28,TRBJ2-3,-,CASSLGQTTDTQYF,TGTGCCAGCAGTCTAGGACAGACCACAGATACGCAGTATTTT
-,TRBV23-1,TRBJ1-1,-,CACPQNTEAFF,TGCGCCTGTCCCCAGAACACTGAAGCTTTCTTT
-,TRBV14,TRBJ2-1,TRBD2,CASSQDSGDEQFF,TGTGCCAGCAGCCAAGATAGCGGGGATGAGCAGTTCTTC
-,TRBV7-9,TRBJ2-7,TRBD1,CASSLTFGTGDRNEQYF,TGTGCCAGCAGCTTGACGTTTGGGACAGGGGATAGAAACGAGCAGTACTTC
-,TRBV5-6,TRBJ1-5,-,CASSFIDSNQPQHF,TGTGCCAGCAGCTTTATAGATAGCAATCAGCCCCAGCATTTT